Listed below are T cell receptor beta chains from one sample, sequenced in a study of cytotoxic CD8 clonotypes in ibrutinib-treated CLL. Sequenced by immunoSEQ multiplex PCR; TCRdb stores in-frame clones only, minus some. The top ten hold 7.5% to 8% of the sample, which has about 140,000 clones, 70% to 90% seen once. The sample here was PBMCs, taken after 36 months of ibrutinib treatment. These receptors originate from a human donor with chronic lymphocytic leukemia. Each CDR3 is given without its conserved first and last residue. Each record gives: CDR3 protein, V gene, J gene.

CDR3aa: ATSGQRHGANEKLF
v_gene: TRBV15
j_gene: TRBJ1-4

CDR3aa: ASSPRTVQAPGTEAF
v_gene: TRBV18
j_gene: TRBJ1-1

CDR3aa: ASSLLWQGLAESTEAF
v_gene: TRBV5-1
j_gene: TRBJ1-1

CDR3aa: ASSKTGFAEQF
v_gene: TRBV6-5
j_gene: TRBJ2-1

CDR3aa: ASSLSGIGGYT
v_gene: TRBV7-9
j_gene: TRBJ1-2

CDR3aa: ASSSPPGQANEKLF
v_gene: TRBV7-9
j_gene: TRBJ1-4

CDR3aa: ASTGLAGNEQF
v_gene: TRBV2
j_gene: TRBJ2-1

CDR3aa: ASSSGGQGGYGYT
v_gene: TRBV28
j_gene: TRBJ1-2

CDR3aa: ASSDVGQRNTGELF
v_gene: TRBV2
j_gene: TRBJ2-2

CDR3aa: ASARDYGETQY
v_gene: TRBV5-4
j_gene: TRBJ2-5

CDR3aa: ASSRGGGNTIY
v_gene: TRBV11-2
j_gene: TRBJ1-3

CDR3aa: ASSFDGDYEKLF
v_gene: TRBV27
j_gene: TRBJ1-4

CDR3aa: ASSDSRNTEAF
v_gene: TRBV6-4
j_gene: TRBJ1-1

CDR3aa: ASSLGLGELF
v_gene: TRBV28
j_gene: TRBJ2-2

CDR3aa: AWSISSDTQY
v_gene: TRBV30
j_gene: TRBJ2-3

CDR3aa: ASSTLPNSNQPQH
v_gene: TRBV5-8
j_gene: TRBJ1-5

CDR3aa: ASSDSGNYGYT
v_gene: TRBV2
j_gene: TRBJ1-2

CDR3aa: ASSLGGTGGQPQH
v_gene: TRBV5-1
j_gene: TRBJ1-5

CDR3aa: ASSLGGSGANVLT
v_gene: TRBV7-9
j_gene: TRBJ2-6

CDR3aa: ASSLHENYEQY
v_gene: TRBV5-1
j_gene: TRBJ2-7

CDR3aa: ASSLQGQETQY
v_gene: TRBV7-3
j_gene: TRBJ2-5

CDR3aa: ASSLSWLGQGRMAQY
v_gene: TRBV7-6
j_gene: TRBJ2-5

CDR3aa: ASSQTVQETQY
v_gene: TRBV18
j_gene: TRBJ2-5

CDR3aa: ASSRTASLYEQY
v_gene: TRBV5-4
j_gene: TRBJ2-7